Sequencing of this TCR beta chain was carried out in a study of early T cells in non-severe SARS-CoV-2 infection. One entry per CDR3 protein, called by TCRdb with MiXCR from the 5' RACE reads. The profile shows about 59,000 distinct CDR3 sequences, under 15% of them singletons. CDR1 is LNHDA and CDR2 is SQIVND in the germline V gene (reference sequence). Deletions cut 7 bases from V and 4 bases from J, with 13 bases between. The CDR3 totals 13 residues. The rearrangement joins TRBV19 to TRBJ1-2; no firm D call. The sequencing here drew on whole blood, taken at baseline. This receptor was taken from an adult who was a healthcare worker with PCR-confirmed SARS-CoV-2 infection or an uninfected control (not recorded which). This CDR3 reads CASTWESSYGYTF. The DNA for the CDR3 is TGTGCCAGTACCTGGGAATCTAGCTATGGCTACACCTTC. The complete variable domain, with remaining parts taken from reference TRBV19 and TRBJ1-2, reads DGGITQSPKYLFRKEGQNVTLSCEQNLNHDAMYWYRQDPGQGLRLIYYSQIVNDFQKGDIAEGYSVSREKKESFPLTVTSAQKNPTAFYLCASTWESSYGYTFGSGTRLTVV.